This T cell receptor beta chain was retrieved from a study of blood T cell repertoires in COVID-19. Trimming removed 3 bases from V and 7 bases from J, with 11 bases in between. This CDR3 region has 12 residues. Germline-derived CDR1 and CDR2 are GTSNPN and SVGIG (reference sequence). Per the original methods: Reference gene primer amplification gave nucleated cell count estimates. Assay: immunoSEQ multiplex PCR; the TCRdb copy retains only in-frame clones and omits some. V, J and clone size are taken as reported in that table, and D and trimming were inferred from the DNA itself. The sample lists about 130,000 clones, approximately 82% occurring once.

The V call is TRBV30, the J call TRBJ2-3, with TRBD2 as a possible D gene (5 bases). The TCR comes from a man aged 60-69 years who had recovered from COVID-19. The sequencing sample was made of peripheral blood. The CDR3 loop is CAWSQDSYTQYF. The CDR3 bases are TGTGCCTGGAGCCAGGACTCCTATACGCAGTATTTT.